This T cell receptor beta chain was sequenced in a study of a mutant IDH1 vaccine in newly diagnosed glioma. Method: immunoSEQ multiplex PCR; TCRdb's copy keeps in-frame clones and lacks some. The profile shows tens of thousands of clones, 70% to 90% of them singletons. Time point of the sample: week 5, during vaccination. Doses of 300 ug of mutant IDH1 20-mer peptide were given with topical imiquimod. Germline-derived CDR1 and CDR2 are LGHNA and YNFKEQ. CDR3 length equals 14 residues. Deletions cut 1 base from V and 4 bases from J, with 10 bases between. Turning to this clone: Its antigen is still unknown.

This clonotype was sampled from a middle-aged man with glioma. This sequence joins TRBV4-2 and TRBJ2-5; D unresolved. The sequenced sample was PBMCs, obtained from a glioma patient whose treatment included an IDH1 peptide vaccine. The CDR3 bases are TGTGCCAGCAGCCAAGCCGAGCGTCCAGAGACCCAGTACTTC. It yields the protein CASSQAERPETQYF.